A selection of T cell receptor beta chains follows, all from one sample in a study of cytomegalovirus exposure and HLA in healthy donors. Clones were sequenced by immunoSEQ multiplex PCR, and TCRdb holds only the in-frame ones, with some missing. The sample holds almost 200,000 clones, about 81% seen once. Sequenced: PBMCs. The receptor set was obtained from a woman aged 25 to 45 in good health and CMV-seronegative. Both conserved end residues are trimmed from each CDR3. The order of the fields is V gene, J gene, CDR3 protein.

TRBV9,TRBJ1-6,ASSPRERNSPLH
TRBV29-1,TRBJ1-2,SVETGAVKSNYGYT
TRBV29-1,TRBJ1-2,SVEERTGTYGYT
TRBV5-8,TRBJ1-2,ASSPQGLPNYGYT
TRBV2,TRBJ1-1,ASSALQMNTEAF
TRBV10-3,TRBJ2-2,AISEGGRGIDAGELF
TRBV30,TRBJ1-2,AWSPGPGKGYT
TRBV5-1,TRBJ2-3,ASSSRVSVTDTQY
TRBV7-5,TRBJ1-1,VRSSEDRADTEAF
TRBV6-5,TRBJ2-5,ASSSGQGGETQY
TRBV2,TRBJ2-4,ASSEDRGNIQY
TRBV30,TRBJ1-1,AWSTGMNTEAF
TRBV11-1,TRBJ2-2,ASSLVDGGNTGELF
TRBV5-1,TRBJ2-3,ASSRTDRGLTDTQY
TRBV28,TRBJ1-2,ASSLPTGALYGYT
TRBV7-9,TRBJ1-4,LTGGSNEKLF
TRBV6-5,TRBJ1-1,ASRRDSISEAF
TRBV5-6,TRBJ2-3,ASTPRRRFTDTQY
TRBV5-6,TRBJ1-5,ASSSWGELQPQH
TRBV30,TRBJ1-3,AWTSAGNTIY
TRBV4-1,TRBJ1-5,ASSQGRGGQPQH
TRBV6-5,TRBJ1-1,ASMFAEAF
TRBV5-1,TRBJ2-3,ASSPRLAGGPADTQY
TRBV6-1,TRBJ2-3,ASSGRTSGGYFTQY
TRBV5-5,TRBJ1-2,ASSLGVQGPGYT
TRBV5-1,TRBJ2-3,ASSQGAGDTQY
TRBV29-1,TRBJ2-1,SVALLAGDSYNEQF
TRBV7-6,TRBJ2-1,ASSYRAEQF
TRBV5-1,TRBJ1-2,ASSLTGGGYT
TRBV28,TRBJ1-5,AVSGEYSNQPQH
TRBV5-6,TRBJ2-1,ASSLDGPGGRRYNEQF
TRBV4-1,TRBJ2-7,ASSQDRVGTYEQY
TRBV19,TRBJ1-5,ASSQDRRSFIYSNQPQH
TRBV11-1,TRBJ2-5,ASSLGTKETQY
TRBV6-6,TRBJ1-1,ASSYQGRGSTEAF
TRBV10-2,TRBJ2-7,ASSASGYEQY
TRBV30,TRBJ1-3,AWSPQGAGNTIY
TRBV6-1,TRBJ1-4,ASSVKGWATNEKLF
TRBV11-2,TRBJ2-5,ASSLGGTSSQETQY
TRBV4-1,TRBJ2-7,ASRPTISGRVTYEQY
TRBV4-1,TRBJ2-1,ASSHPPRGAEF
TRBV6-5,-,ASSSGTSVYYEQY
TRBV15,TRBJ2-1,ATSRVGGEEEQF
TRBV2,TRBJ1-6,ANPRVPGQNNSPLH
TRBV12-1,TRBJ1-5,ASRRVKGAQPQH
TRBV5-1,TRBJ2-3,ASSKGQATDTQY
TRBV15,TRBJ1-1,ATSRDGQGRWSTEAF
TRBV11-2,TRBJ1-5,ASSATGYQPQH
TRBV30,TRBJ1-3,AWKWGDSGNTIY
TRBV5-1,TRBJ2-7,ASSLAPDEQY
TRBV28,TRBJ1-2,ASSFGSLVGYT
TRBV19,TRBJ2-7,ASRRAGDPYEQY
TRBV18,TRBJ1-5,ASSQGTGLQPQH
TRBV28,TRBJ2-7,ASSLEQGAKSYEQY